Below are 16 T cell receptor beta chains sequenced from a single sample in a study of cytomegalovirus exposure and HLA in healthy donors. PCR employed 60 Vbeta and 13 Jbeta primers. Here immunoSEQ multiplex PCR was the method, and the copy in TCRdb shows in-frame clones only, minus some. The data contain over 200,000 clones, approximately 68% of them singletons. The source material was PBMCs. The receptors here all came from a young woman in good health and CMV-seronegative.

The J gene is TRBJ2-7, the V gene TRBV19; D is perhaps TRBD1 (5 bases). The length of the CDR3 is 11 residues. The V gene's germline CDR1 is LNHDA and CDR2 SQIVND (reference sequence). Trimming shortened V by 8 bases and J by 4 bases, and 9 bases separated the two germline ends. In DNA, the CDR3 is TGTGCCAGTGCTCAGGGTTACGAGCAGTACTTC. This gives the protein CASAQGYEQYF.

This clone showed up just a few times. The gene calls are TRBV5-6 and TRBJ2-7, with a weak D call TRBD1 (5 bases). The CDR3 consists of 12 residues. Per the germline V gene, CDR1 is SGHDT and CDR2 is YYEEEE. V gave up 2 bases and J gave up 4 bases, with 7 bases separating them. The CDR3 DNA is TGTGCCAGCAGCTTAGGGGAATACGAGCAGTACTTC. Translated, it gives CASSLGEYEQYF. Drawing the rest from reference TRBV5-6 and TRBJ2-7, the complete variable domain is DAGVTQSPTHLIKTRGQQVTLRCSPKSGHDTVSWYQQALGQGPQFIFQYYEEEERQRGNFPDRFSGHQFPNYSSELNVNALLLGDSALYLCASSLGEYEQYFGPGTRLTVT.

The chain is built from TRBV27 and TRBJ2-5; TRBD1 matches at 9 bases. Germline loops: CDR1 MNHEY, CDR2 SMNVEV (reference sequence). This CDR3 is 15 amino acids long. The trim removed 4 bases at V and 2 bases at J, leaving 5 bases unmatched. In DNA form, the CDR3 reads TGTGCCAGCAGTTCCTCGGACAGGGGACAAGAGACCCAGTACTTC. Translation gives CASSSSDRGQETQYF.

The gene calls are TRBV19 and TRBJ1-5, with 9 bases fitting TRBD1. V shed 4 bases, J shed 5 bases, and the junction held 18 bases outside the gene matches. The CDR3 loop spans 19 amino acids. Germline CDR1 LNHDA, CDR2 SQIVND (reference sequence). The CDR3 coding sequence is TGTGCCAGTAGTAGATCAGGCCCCGGGACAGGGAAATCCCATCAGCCCCAGCATTTT. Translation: CASSRSGPGTGKSHQPQHF.

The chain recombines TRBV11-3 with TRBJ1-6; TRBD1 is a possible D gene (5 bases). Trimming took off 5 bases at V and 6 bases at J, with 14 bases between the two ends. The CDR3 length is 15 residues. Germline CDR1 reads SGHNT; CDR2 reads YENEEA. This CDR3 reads CASSAQGGGNSPLHF. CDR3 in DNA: TGTGCCAGCAGCGCTCAGGGAGGTGGTAATTCACCCCTCCACTTT.

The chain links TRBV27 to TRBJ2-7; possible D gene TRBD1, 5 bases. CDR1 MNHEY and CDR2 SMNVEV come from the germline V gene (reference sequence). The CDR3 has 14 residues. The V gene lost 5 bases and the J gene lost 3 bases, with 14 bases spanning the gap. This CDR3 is CASSSRRVHYEQYF. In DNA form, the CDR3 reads TGTGCCAGCAGTAGCCGCAGGGTGCACTACGAGCAGTACTTC.

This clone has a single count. The CDR3 spells CASSPSYRDNEQFF. CDR3 nucleotides: TGTGCCAGCAGCCCGTCTTATCGGGACAATGAGCAGTTCTTC. This sequence joins TRBV7-3 and TRBJ2-1; the D is unclear. The CDR3 contains 14 residues. V was pared by 5 bases and J by 5 bases, with 13 bases between. The V gene's germline CDR1 is SGHTA and CDR2 FQGTGA. Filled out from reference TRBV7-3 and TRBJ2-1, the complete variable domain reads GAGVSQTPSNKVTEKGKYVELRCDPISGHTALYWYRQSLGQGPEFLIYFQGTGAADDSGLPNDRFFAVRPEGSVSTLKIQRTERGDSAVYLCASSPSYRDNEQFFGPGTRLTVL.

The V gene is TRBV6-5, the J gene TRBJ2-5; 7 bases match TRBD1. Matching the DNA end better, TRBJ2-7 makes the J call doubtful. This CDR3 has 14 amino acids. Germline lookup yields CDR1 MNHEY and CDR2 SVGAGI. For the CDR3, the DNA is TGTGCCAGCAGTTACGGGGACAGACTTTACGAGCAGTACTTC. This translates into CASSYGDRLYEQYF.

CDR3 amino acids: CASSPQSTDTQYF. The CDR3 DNA reads as TGTGCCAGTAGTCCCCAGAGCACAGATACGCAGTATTTT. The J gene is TRBJ2-3, the V gene TRBV19; D not certain. Trimming stripped 5 bases from V and 0 bases from J, with 6 bases between. Germline assignment: CDR1 LNHDA and CDR2 SQIVND (reference sequence). The length of the CDR3 is 13 residues.

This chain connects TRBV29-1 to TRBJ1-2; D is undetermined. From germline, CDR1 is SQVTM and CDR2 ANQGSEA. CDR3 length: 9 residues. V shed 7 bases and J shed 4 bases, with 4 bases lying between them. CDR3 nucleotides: TGCAGCGATAGCTATGGCTACACCTTC. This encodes CSDSYGYTF. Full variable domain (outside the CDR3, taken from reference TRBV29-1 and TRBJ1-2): SAVISQKPSRDICQRGTSLTIQCQVDSQVTMMFWYRQQPGQSLTLIATANQGSEATYESGFVIDKFPISRPNLTFSTLTVSNMSPEDSSIYLCSDSYGYTFGSGTRLTVV.

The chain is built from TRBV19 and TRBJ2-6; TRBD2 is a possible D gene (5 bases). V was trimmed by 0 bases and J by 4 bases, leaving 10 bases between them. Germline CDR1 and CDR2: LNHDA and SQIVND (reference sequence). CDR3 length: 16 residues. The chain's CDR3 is CASSIDRGTGANVLTF. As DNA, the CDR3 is TGTGCCAGTAGTATAGATCGGGGTACCGGGGCCAACGTCCTGACTTTC.

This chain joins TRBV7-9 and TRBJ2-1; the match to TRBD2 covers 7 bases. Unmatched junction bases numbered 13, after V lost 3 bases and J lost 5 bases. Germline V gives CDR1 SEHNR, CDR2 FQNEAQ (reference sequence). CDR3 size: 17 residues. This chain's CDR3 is CASSFVGSGDRHNEQFF. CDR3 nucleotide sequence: TGTGCCAGCAGCTTCGTAGGAAGCGGGGACCGACACAATGAGCAGTTCTTC.

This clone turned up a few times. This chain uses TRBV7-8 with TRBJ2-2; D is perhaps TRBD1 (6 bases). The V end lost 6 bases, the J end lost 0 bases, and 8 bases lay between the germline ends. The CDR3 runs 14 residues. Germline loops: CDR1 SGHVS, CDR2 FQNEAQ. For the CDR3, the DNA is TGTGCCAGCAGACGGACAGCGAACACCGGGGAGCTGTTTTTT. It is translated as CASRRTANTGELFF.

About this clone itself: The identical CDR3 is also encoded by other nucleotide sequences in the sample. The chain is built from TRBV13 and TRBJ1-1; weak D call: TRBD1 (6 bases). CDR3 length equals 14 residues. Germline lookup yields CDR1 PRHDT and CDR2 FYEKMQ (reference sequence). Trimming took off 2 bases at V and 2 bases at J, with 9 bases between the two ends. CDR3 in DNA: TGTGCCAGCAGCTTACAGGGGCTAAACACTGAAGCTTTCTTT. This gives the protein CASSLQGLNTEAFF.

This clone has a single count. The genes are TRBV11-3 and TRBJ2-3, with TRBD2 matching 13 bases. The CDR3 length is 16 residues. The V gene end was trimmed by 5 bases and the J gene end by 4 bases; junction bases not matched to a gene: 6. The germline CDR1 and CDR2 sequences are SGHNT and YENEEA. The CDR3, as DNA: TGTGCCAGCAGCGTTGGGACTAGCGGGATCTCAGATACGCAGTATTTT. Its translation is CASSVGTSGISDTQYF.

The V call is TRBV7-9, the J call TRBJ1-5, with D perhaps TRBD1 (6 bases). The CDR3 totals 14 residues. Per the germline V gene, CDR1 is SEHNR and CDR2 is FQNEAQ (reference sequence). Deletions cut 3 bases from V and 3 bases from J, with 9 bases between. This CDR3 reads CASSFDRYNQPQHF. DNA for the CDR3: TGTGCCAGCAGCTTCGACAGGTACAATCAGCCCCAGCATTTT.